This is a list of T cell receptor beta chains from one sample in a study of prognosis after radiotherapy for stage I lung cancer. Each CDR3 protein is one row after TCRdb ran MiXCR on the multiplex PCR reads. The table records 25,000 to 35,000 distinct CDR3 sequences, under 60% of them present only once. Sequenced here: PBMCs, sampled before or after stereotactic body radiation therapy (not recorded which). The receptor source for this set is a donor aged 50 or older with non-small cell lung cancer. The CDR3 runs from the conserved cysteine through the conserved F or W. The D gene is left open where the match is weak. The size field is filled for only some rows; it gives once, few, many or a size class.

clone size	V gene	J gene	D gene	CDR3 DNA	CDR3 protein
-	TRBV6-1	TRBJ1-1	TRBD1	TGTGCCAGCAGCAGAGGACAGGGGGCTAGTGAAGCTTCATTT	CASSRGQGASEASF
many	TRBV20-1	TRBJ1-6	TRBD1	TGCAGTGCTAGGGGGGGCAGGGGGTACTCACCCCTCCACTTT	CSARGGRGYSPLHF
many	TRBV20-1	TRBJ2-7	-	TGCAGTGCTAGTCCCTCCAGGGTACCCTACGAGCAGTACTTC	CSASPSRVPYEQYF
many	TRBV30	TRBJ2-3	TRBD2	TGTGCCTGGCTAGAGGGCGGGAGGGCAGATACGCAGTATTTT	CAWLEGGRADTQYF
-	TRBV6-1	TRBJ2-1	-	TGTGCCAGCAGCCTAAAGGGGGTGGGTCAGTTTTGTAATGAGCAGTTCTTT	CASSLKGVGQFCNEQFF
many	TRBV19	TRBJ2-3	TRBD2	TGTGCCAGTAGTCTCCCTAGCGGGAGGATAACAGATACGCAGTATTTT	CASSLPSGRITDTQYF
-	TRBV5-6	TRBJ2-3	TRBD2	TGTGCCAGTACGATAGCGGGAGATCCCTCTAGCACAGATACGCAGTATTTT	CASTIAGDPSSTDTQYF
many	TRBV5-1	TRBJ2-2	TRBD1	TGCGCCAGCAAGAAGACCGGGACAGGGAACACCGGGGAGCTGTTTTTT	CASKKTGTGNTGELFF
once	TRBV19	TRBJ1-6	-	TGTGCCAGTAGTATTGGGACACACAATTCACCCCTCCACTTT	CASSIGTHNSPLHF
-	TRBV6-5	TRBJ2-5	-	TGTGCCGTCAGTTACCGCCCCCCCGGGAACCCTCAAGAGACCCAGTACTTC	CAVSYRPPGNPQETQYF
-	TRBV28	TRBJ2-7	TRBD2	TGTGCCAGCAGTTTACAGATAGGGACTAGCTACGAGCAGTACTTC	CASSLQIGTSYEQYF
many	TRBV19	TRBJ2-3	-	TGTGCCAGTAGTGAGGGAGATACGCAGTATTTT	CASSEGDTQYF
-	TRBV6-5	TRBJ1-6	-	TGTGCCAGCAGTTACTCTGGACAGAGCTCCTATAATTCACCCCTCCACTTT	CASSYSGQSSYNSPLHF
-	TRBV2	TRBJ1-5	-	TGTGCCATCAGTGCCAGACGCTCGTTTAGCAATCAGCCCCAGCATTTT	CAISARRSFSNQPQHF
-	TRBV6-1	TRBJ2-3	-	TGTGCCAGCACTCGAGAGGGAAGAACCTCTAGCACAGATACGCAGTATTTT	CASTREGRTSSTDTQYF
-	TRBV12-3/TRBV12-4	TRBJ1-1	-	TGTGCCAGCAGTTCACGATGGGCGGTGAACACTGAAGCTTTCTTT	CASSSRWAVNTEAFF
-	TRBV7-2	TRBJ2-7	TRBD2	TGTGCCAGCAGCTTCCCGACTAGCGGGAGCGACGAGCAGTACTTC	CASSFPTSGSDEQYF
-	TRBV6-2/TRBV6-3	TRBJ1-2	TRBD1	TGTGCCAGCAGTATGGAGGGGGCGCAAAACTATGGCTACACCTTC	CASSMEGAQNYGYTF
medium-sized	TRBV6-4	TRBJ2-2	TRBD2	TGTGCCAGCAGTGCTCGGACTAGCACCGGGGAGCTGTTTTTT	CASSARTSTGELFF
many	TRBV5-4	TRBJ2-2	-	TGTGCCAGCAGCGGGGGACTTTCGAACACCGGGGAGCTGTTTTTT	CASSGGLSNTGELFF
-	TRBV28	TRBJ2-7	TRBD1	TGTGCCAGCAGTTTAATCACCGGACAGGGAGCCTACGAGCAGTACTTC	CASSLITGQGAYEQYF
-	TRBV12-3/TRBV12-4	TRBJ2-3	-	TGTGCCAGCGCCCCTGGGGTTAGCGTCACAGATACGCAGTACTTT	CASAPGVSVTDTQYF
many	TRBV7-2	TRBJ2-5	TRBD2	TGTGCCAGCAGCACCCGACTAGCGGGGGGGCATGAGACCCAGTACTTC	CASSTRLAGGHETQYF
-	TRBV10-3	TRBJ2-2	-	TGTGCCATCAGTGCAGTACAGGTGCCGAACACCTGGGAGCTGTTTTTT	CAISAVQVPNTWELFF
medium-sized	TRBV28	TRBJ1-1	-	TGTGCCAGCAGACAAGCAGGGGCCGCCTCCAAGGAATTT	CASRQAGAASKEF
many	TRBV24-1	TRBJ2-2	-	TGTGCCACCAGTGTAGGGACGAACACCGGGGAGCTGTTTTTT	CATSVGTNTGELFF
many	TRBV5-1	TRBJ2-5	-	TGCGCCAGCAGCTTAACAGGGTTCGAAGAGACCCAGTACTTC	CASSLTGFEETQYF
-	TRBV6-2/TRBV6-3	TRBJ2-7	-	-	CASSSSRSGEHYF
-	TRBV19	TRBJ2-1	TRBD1	TGTGCCAGTATAGATCACCAGGGGGCTGGAGTAATGAACAATGAGCAGTTCTTC	CASIDHQGAGVMNNEQFF
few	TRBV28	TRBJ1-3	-	TGTGCCAGCATCCCTTCCTCCGGGGTTCCCCTATCTGGAAACACCATATATTTT	CASIPSSGVPLSGNTIYF
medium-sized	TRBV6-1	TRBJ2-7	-	TGTGCCAGCAGGCCCTCAGGGCCCTACGAGCAGTACTTC	CASRPSGPYEQYF
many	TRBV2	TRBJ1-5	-	TGTGCCCACACCTCGGGAAGGAACGGCCAGCCCCAGCATTTT	CAHTSGRNGQPQHF